A selection of T cell receptor beta chains follows, all from one sample in a study of PD-1 blockade in classical Hodgkin lymphoma. Clones were read by immunoSEQ multiplex PCR, and TCRdb kept only the in-frame ones, dropping some. The table includes 84,000 or so clones, around 90% detected once. Here the sequenced sample was peripheral blood mononuclear cells (PBMCs), taken before the second cycle of nivolumab. The receptors here all came from a human donor with classical Hodgkin lymphoma. CDR3s include the opening cysteine and the closing phenylalanine or tryptophan. Fields, in order: clone size, V gene, J gene, D gene, CDR3 protein, CDR3 DNA. The D gene is left open where the match is weak. Not every row has a clone size; where given, it reads once, few, many or a size class.

clone_size: NA
v_call: TRBV5-1
j_call: TRBJ1-5
d_call: TRBD1
cdr3_aa: CASSPGQGAFNNQPQHF
cdr3_nt: TGCGCCAGCAGCCCGGGACAGGGGGCCTTTAACAATCAGCCCCAGCATTTT

clone_size: NA
v_call: TRBV6-5
j_call: TRBJ1-2
d_call: NA
cdr3_aa: CASSYSGGAYSNGYTF
cdr3_nt: TGTGCCAGCAGTTACTCTGGCGGGGCCTATTCCAATGGCTACACCTTC

clone_size: NA
v_call: TRBV6-4
j_call: TRBJ2-2
d_call: NA
cdr3_aa: CASSPTVNTGELFF
cdr3_nt: TGTGCCAGCAGCCCAACAGTTAACACCGGGGAGCTGTTTTTT

clone_size: NA
v_call: TRBV7-2
j_call: TRBJ2-1
d_call: TRBD2
cdr3_aa: CASSLAVSGAYNEQFF
cdr3_nt: TGTGCCAGCAGCTTAGCGGTTAGCGGGGCCTACAATGAGCAGTTCTTC

clone_size: NA
v_call: TRBV28
j_call: TRBJ1-2
d_call: NA
cdr3_aa: CASSQSLTWGGIYGYTF
cdr3_nt: TGTGCCAGCAGTCAAAGCTTGACTTGGGGGGGAATCTATGGCTACACCTTC

clone_size: NA
v_call: TRBV19
j_call: TRBJ2-2
d_call: TRBD2
cdr3_aa: CASGRSSGNTGELFF
cdr3_nt: TGTGCCAGTGGTCGTTCTAGCGGGAACACCGGGGAGCTGTTTTTT

clone_size: NA
v_call: TRBV18
j_call: TRBJ2-1
d_call: NA
cdr3_aa: CASSGNTYNEQFF
cdr3_nt: TGTGCCAGCTCCGGGAACACCTACAATGAGCAGTTCTTC

clone_size: NA
v_call: TRBV5-1
j_call: TRBJ1-4
d_call: NA
cdr3_aa: CASSLDRTALNEKLFF
cdr3_nt: TGCGCCAGCAGCTTGGATCGGACAGCTTTGAATGAAAAACTGTTTTTT

clone_size: few
v_call: TRBV5-1
j_call: TRBJ2-2
d_call: TRBD1
cdr3_aa: CASAEQRQGAGELFF
cdr3_nt: TGCGCCAGCGCCGAGCAGAGACAGGGGGCCGGGGAGCTGTTTTTT

clone_size: NA
v_call: TRBV30
j_call: TRBJ2-5
d_call: NA
cdr3_aa: CAWSVGLQKATQYF
cdr3_nt: TGTGCCTGGAGTGTAGGTTTACAGAAAGCAACCCAGTACTTC

clone_size: NA
v_call: TRBV6-8
j_call: TRBJ2-1
d_call: TRBD2
cdr3_aa: CASSYPELAGLYNEQFF
cdr3_nt: TGTGCCAGCAGTTACCCCGAACTAGCGGGGCTATACAATGAGCAGTTCTTC

clone_size: NA
v_call: TRBV5-4
j_call: TRBJ1-1
d_call: NA
cdr3_aa: CASSPAPRATEAFF
cdr3_nt: TGTGCCAGCAGCCCCGCCCCTAGGGCTACTGAAGCTTTCTTT

clone_size: NA
v_call: TRBV11-2
j_call: TRBJ2-7
d_call: NA
cdr3_aa: CASSLRSLTYEQYF
cdr3_nt: TGTGCCAGCAGCTTAAGAAGCCTAACCTACGAGCAGTACTTC

clone_size: NA
v_call: TRBV5-1
j_call: TRBJ2-2
d_call: TRBD2
cdr3_aa: CASSLDVAGGHGELFF
cdr3_nt: TGCGCCAGCAGCTTGGACGTAGCGGGAGGACACGGGGAGCTGTTTTTT

clone_size: NA
v_call: TRBV7-2
j_call: TRBJ1-1
d_call: TRBD1
cdr3_aa: CASSPAWTGDNTEAFF
cdr3_nt: TGTGCCAGCAGCCCGGCCTGGACAGGGGATAACACTGAAGCTTTCTTT

clone_size: NA
v_call: TRBV7-9
j_call: TRBJ2-3
d_call: TRBD1
cdr3_aa: CASSSGQVSDTQYF
cdr3_nt: TGTGCCAGCAGCTCGGGACAGGTCTCAGATACGCAGTATTTT

clone_size: few
v_call: TRBV7-9
j_call: TRBJ2-2
d_call: NA
cdr3_aa: CASSPGYRRPGTGELFF
cdr3_nt: TGTGCCAGCAGCCCGGGCTATAGGAGGCCGGGCACCGGGGAGCTGTTTTTT

clone_size: few
v_call: TRBV7-9
j_call: TRBJ1-5
d_call: NA
cdr3_aa: CASSLDNQPQHF
cdr3_nt: TGTGCCAGCAGCTTAGATAATCAGCCCCAGCATTTT

clone_size: NA
v_call: TRBV30
j_call: TRBJ1-3
d_call: NA
cdr3_aa: CAWSVSWGNTIYF
cdr3_nt: TGTGCCTGGAGTGTATCGTGGGGAAACACCATATATTTT

clone_size: few
v_call: TRBV19
j_call: TRBJ1-1
d_call: TRBD1
cdr3_aa: CASSMQGVNTEAFF
cdr3_nt: TGTGCCAGTAGTATGCAGGGGGTGAACACTGAAGCTTTCTTT

clone_size: NA
v_call: TRBV9
j_call: TRBJ2-1
d_call: NA
cdr3_aa: CASSLADPNEQFF
cdr3_nt: TGTGCCAGCAGCTTAGCAGACCCCAATGAGCAGTTCTTC

clone_size: NA
v_call: TRBV25-1
j_call: TRBJ1-2
d_call: NA
cdr3_aa: CASRDRRGTEGTGYGYTF
cdr3_nt: TGTGCCAGCAGGGACCGTAGGGGCACAGAGGGGACCGGCTATGGCTACACCTTC

clone_size: NA
v_call: TRBV30
j_call: TRBJ2-7
d_call: TRBD2
cdr3_aa: CAWSEIGAGGPLIFYEQYF
cdr3_nt: TGTGCCTGGAGTGAGATTGGGGCGGGAGGGCCTTTGATATTCTACGAGCAGTACTTC

clone_size: NA
v_call: TRBV7-2
j_call: TRBJ1-3
d_call: NA
cdr3_aa: CASSLVSGNTIYF
cdr3_nt: TGTGCCAGCAGCTTAGTCTCTGGAAACACCATATATTTT

clone_size: few
v_call: TRBV18
j_call: TRBJ1-2
d_call: TRBD1
cdr3_aa: CASSPGTGGGDGYTF
cdr3_nt: TGTGCCAGCTCACCAGGGACAGGGGGCGGTGATGGCTACACCTTC

clone_size: NA
v_call: TRBV6-6
j_call: TRBJ2-1
d_call: NA
cdr3_aa: CASRAVYNEQFF
cdr3_nt: TGTGCCAGCCGGGCCGTGTACAATGAGCAGTTCTTC

clone_size: NA
v_call: TRBV29-1
j_call: TRBJ1-3
d_call: TRBD1
cdr3_aa: CSVSGQKFGNTIYF
cdr3_nt: TGCAGCGTTTCGGGACAGAAGTTCGGAAACACCATATATTTT

clone_size: NA
v_call: TRBV27
j_call: TRBJ2-4
d_call: NA
cdr3_aa: CASSLKDRRHIQYF
cdr3_nt: TGTGCCAGCAGTTTAAAAGACCGACGACACATTCAGTACTTC

clone_size: NA
v_call: TRBV27
j_call: TRBJ2-1
d_call: TRBD2
cdr3_aa: CASSLSISGLAYNEQFF
cdr3_nt: TGTGCCAGCAGTTTGTCAATTTCGGGACTAGCCTACAATGAGCAGTTCTTC

clone_size: once
v_call: TRBV13
j_call: TRBJ1-2
d_call: NA
cdr3_aa: CASNSPGGGGYTF
cdr3_nt: TGTGCCAGCAACTCCCCTGGGGGAGGAGGCTACACCTTC

clone_size: NA
v_call: TRBV4-1
j_call: TRBJ2-3
d_call: TRBD2
cdr3_aa: CASSLQTSGSTNTQYF
cdr3_nt: TGCGCCAGCAGCCTACAGACTAGCGGGAGCACAAATACGCAGTATTTT

clone_size: NA
v_call: TRBV29-1
j_call: TRBJ2-3
d_call: NA
cdr3_aa: CSVRATGSGSTDTQYF
cdr3_nt: TGCAGCGTTCGCGCAACAGGGAGTGGCAGCACAGATACGCAGTATTTT

clone_size: few
v_call: TRBV21-1
j_call: TRBJ1-2
d_call: NA
cdr3_aa: CASPPKACGQGYGYTF
cdr3_nt: TGTGCCAGCCCCCCGAAGGCATGCGGGCAGGGTTATGGCTACACCTTC

clone_size: NA
v_call: TRBV13
j_call: TRBJ2-5
d_call: TRBD2
cdr3_aa: CASSPSSGDLRGPQETQYF
cdr3_nt: TGTGCCAGCAGCCCCTCTAGCGGGGATCTCAGGGGTCCCCAAGAGACCCAGTACTTC

clone_size: NA
v_call: TRBV5-4
j_call: TRBJ2-1
d_call: TRBD2
cdr3_aa: CASSLRREKNNEQFF
cdr3_nt: TGTGCCAGCAGCTTACGGCGGGAGAAGAACAATGAGCAGTTCTTC

clone_size: NA
v_call: TRBV28
j_call: TRBJ1-5
d_call: NA
cdr3_aa: CASSLEVAHQPQHF
cdr3_nt: TGTGCCAGCAGTTTAGAGGTAGCTCATCAGCCCCAGCATTTT

clone_size: NA
v_call: TRBV19
j_call: TRBJ2-6
d_call: NA
cdr3_aa: CASSTGISGANVLTF
cdr3_nt: TGTGCCAGTAGTACAGGGATCTCTGGGGCCAACGTCCTGACTTTC

clone_size: NA
v_call: TRBV11-2
j_call: TRBJ2-3
d_call: TRBD2
cdr3_aa: CASSPPPGGRPTDTQYF
cdr3_nt: TGTGCCAGCAGCCCCCCCCCGGGCGGGAGGCCCACAGATACGCAGTATTTT

clone_size: NA
v_call: TRBV6-1
j_call: TRBJ2-3
d_call: NA
cdr3_aa: CASSVSGGTDTQYF
cdr3_nt: TGTGCCAGCAGTGTTTCGGGCGGCACAGATACGCAGTATTTT

clone_size: once
v_call: TRBV12-5
j_call: TRBJ2-7
d_call: TRBD1
cdr3_aa: CASGLPGGRPYEQYF
cdr3_nt: TGTGCTAGTGGTTTGCCAGGGGGTCGGCCCTACGAGCAGTACTTC

clone_size: NA
v_call: TRBV2
j_call: TRBJ2-1
d_call: NA
cdr3_aa: CASSVFGDEQFF
cdr3_nt: TGTGCCAGCAGTGTCTTTGGCGATGAGCAGTTCTTC

clone_size: NA
v_call: TRBV5-1
j_call: TRBJ2-2
d_call: TRBD2
cdr3_aa: CASSSPSGLADTGELFF
cdr3_nt: TGCGCCAGCAGCTCCCCCTCGGGACTAGCGGACACCGGGGAGCTGTTTTTT

clone_size: NA
v_call: TRBV30
j_call: TRBJ2-6
d_call: NA
cdr3_aa: CAWSRDWSGANVLTF
cdr3_nt: TGTGCCTGGAGTAGGGACTGGTCTGGGGCCAACGTCCTGACTTTC

clone_size: NA
v_call: TRBV6-5
j_call: TRBJ2-3
d_call: NA
cdr3_aa: CASSSRTDTQYF
cdr3_nt: TGTGCCAGCAGTTCTCGCACAGATACGCAGTATTTT

clone_size: NA
v_call: TRBV10-3
j_call: TRBJ1-5
d_call: NA
cdr3_aa: CAISDPDSYSNQPQHF
cdr3_nt: TGTGCCATCAGTGATCCGGACAGCTATAGCAATCAGCCCCAGCATTTT

clone_size: once
v_call: TRBV19
j_call: TRBJ1-1
d_call: NA
cdr3_aa: CASSPMGRAATEAFF
cdr3_nt: TGTGCCAGTAGCCCTATGGGCCGGGCAGCCACTGAAGCTTTCTTT

clone_size: NA
v_call: TRBV2
j_call: TRBJ2-7
d_call: NA
cdr3_aa: CASSEGWAYEQYF
cdr3_nt: TGTGCCAGCAGTGAAGGATGGGCCTACGAGCAGTACTTC

clone_size: NA
v_call: TRBV30
j_call: TRBJ2-5
d_call: NA
cdr3_aa: CAWSVLGLGSQYF
cdr3_nt: TGTGCCTGGAGTGTACTCGGGCTCGGATCCCAGTACTTC

clone_size: once
v_call: TRBV18
j_call: TRBJ2-7
d_call: TRBD1
cdr3_aa: CASSPQSRDRYEQYF
cdr3_nt: TGTGCCAGCTCACCCCAAAGCCGGGACAGGTACGAGCAGTACTTC

clone_size: NA
v_call: TRBV30
j_call: TRBJ2-2
d_call: TRBD1
cdr3_aa: CAWGQGQLYTGELFF
cdr3_nt: TGTGCCTGGGGCCAGGGACAGCTGTACACCGGGGAGCTGTTTTTT

clone_size: NA
v_call: TRBV9
j_call: TRBJ1-3
d_call: NA
cdr3_aa: CASSVGLGSGNTIYF
cdr3_nt: TGTGCCAGCAGCGTAGGGCTGGGCTCTGGAAACACCATATATTTT

clone_size: NA
v_call: TRBV9
j_call: TRBJ1-2
d_call: TRBD1
cdr3_aa: CASSSGTAYGYTF
cdr3_nt: TGTGCCAGCAGCTCAGGGACAGCGTATGGCTACACCTTC

clone_size: NA
v_call: TRBV9
j_call: TRBJ2-5
d_call: TRBD1
cdr3_aa: CASSGGQGQETQYF
cdr3_nt: TGTGCCAGCAGCGGGGGACAGGGCCAAGAGACCCAGTACTTC